This passage covers 13 T cell receptor beta chains from one sample sequenced in a study of response to subunit inactivated influenza vaccine. TCRdb re-analysed the RT-PCR reads in MiXCR, keeping a single row per CDR3 protein. Of hundreds of thousands of distinct CDR3 sequences listed, approximately 15% are singletons. The sequences come from PBMCs from blood, collected around 14 days before vaccination. The receptors shown here come from a man aged 50 or older who received an inactivated influenza vaccine.

This clonotype was recorded a few times. This chain links TRBV28 with TRBJ2-1; D is unresolved. Per the germline V gene, CDR1 is MDHEN and CDR2 is SYDVKM. V lost 4 bases and J lost 0, with 10 bases in between. This CDR3 has 15 amino acids. The CDR3 reads CASSSLSSSYNEQFF. The CDR3 DNA follows: TGTGCCAGCAGTTCCCTAAGTAGCTCCTACAATGAGCAGTTCTTC.

The V and J genes are TRBV5-6 and TRBJ1-1, with 8 bases matching TRBD1. V trimming: 6 bases; J trimming: 4 bases; junction bases outside the gene matches: 8. This CDR3 is 14 amino acids long. CDR1 is SGHDT and CDR2 is YYEEEE in the germline V gene. The CDR3 DNA reads TGTGCCAGCAACCCGGACAGGGTAGTCACTGAAGCTTTCTTT. As protein: CASNPDRVVTEAFF. Looking up the rest from reference TRBV5-6 and TRBJ1-1 gives the full variable domain: DAGVTQSPTHLIKTRGQQVTLRCSPKSGHDTVSWYQQALGQGPQFIFQYYEEEERQRGNFPDRFSGHQFPNYSSELNVNALLLGDSALYLCASNPDRVVTEAFFGQGTRLTVV.

Only a few counts were recorded for this clonotype. The V gene is TRBV27, the J gene TRBJ2-1; TRBD2 might be the D (6 bases). The CDR3 runs 13 residues. Germline lookup yields CDR1 MNHEY and CDR2 SMNVEV (reference sequence). V was shortened by 3 bases and J by 10 bases, with 13 bases between the two germline ends. The CDR3 reads CASSFEGGNEQFF. The CDR3 DNA sequence: TGTGCCAGCAGTTTCGAGGGCGGGAACGAGCAGTTCTTC.

The rearrangement joins TRBV12-3 or TRBV12-4 to TRBJ1-1; 7 positions match TRBD1. J lost 4 bases, V lost 6 bases, and 14 bases had no gene match. This CDR3 has 16 residues. In DNA, the CDR3 is TGTGCCAGCAGCCTCACTGTCAGGGGGAGAGGCACTGAAGCTTTCTTT. Its translation is CASSLTVRGRGTEAFF.

This clonotype came up a few times. V gene TRBV6-5 combines with J gene TRBJ2-2; D gene unclear. V gave up 3 bases and J gave up 6 bases, with 14 bases separating them. This CDR3 region has 15 residues. CDR1 and CDR2 from the germline V gene are MNHEY and SVGAGI. CDR3 DNA: TGTGCCAGCAGTTATTTAGCCTCGGGCTCCGGGGAGCTGTTTTTT. Translation gives CASSYLASGSGELFF.

In its sample, this clonotype was seen a few times. The rearrangement links TRBV7-9 to TRBJ2-3, with D unclear. V lost 5 bases, J lost 4 bases, and 10 bases lay in between. This CDR3 has 13 residues. Per the germline V gene, CDR1 is SEHNR and CDR2 is FQNEAQ (reference sequence). The CDR3 is CASSALGSDTQYF. CDR3 sequence (DNA): TGTGCCAGCAGCGCCTTGGGTTCAGATACGCAGTATTTT. Full variable domain (outside the CDR3, taken from reference TRBV7-9 and TRBJ2-3): DTGVSQNPRHKITKRGQNVTFRCDPISEHNRLYWYRQTLGQGPEFLTYFQNEAQLEKSRLLSDRFSAERPKGSFSTLEIQRTEQGDSAMYLCASSALGSDTQYFGPGTRLTVL.

In this sample, this clonotype turned up a few times. The CDR3 coding sequence is TGCAGTGCTAGGACAGCGGGAGCCTACAATGAGCAGTTCTTC. Amino acid sequence: CSARTAGAYNEQFF. The chain is built from TRBV20-1 and TRBJ2-1, with 8 positions matching TRBD2. V lost 3 bases and J lost 2; bases outside the gene matches: 3. CDR1 and CDR2 from the germline V gene are DFQATT and SNEGSKA (reference sequence). The CDR3 sequence is 14 residues long.

The chain joins TRBV7-9 to TRBJ1-2; 10 bases are shared with TRBD1. V lost 4 bases to trimming and J lost 8 bases; unmatched junction nucleotides: 10. The CDR3 has 15 amino acids. Germline CDR1 is SEHNR and CDR2 is FQNEAQ (reference sequence). CDR3: CASSWVRDRGGGYTF. CDR3 sequence (DNA): TGTGCCAGCAGCTGGGTTCGGGACAGGGGAGGCGGCTACACCTTC.

There are many counts of this clonotype. The chain has TRBV3-1 and TRBJ1-1; D uncertain. Germline loops: CDR1 LGHDT, CDR2 YNNKEL (reference sequence). The CDR3 length is 13 residues. The V end lost 2 bases, the J end lost 1 base, and 5 bases lay between the germline ends. The chain's CDR3 is CASSQIQNTEAFF. CDR3 DNA sequence: TGTGCCAGCAGCCAAATTCAGAACACTGAAGCTTTCTTT.

The rearrangement links TRBV9 to TRBJ2-1; 9 bases match TRBD2. This CDR3 contains 20 residues. With V trimmed by 3 bases and J by 5 bases, 21 bases remained unmatched. The germline V gene encodes CDR1 SGDLS and CDR2 YYNGEE. The CDR3 loop reads CASSGRRREGPKGYDNEQFF. CDR3 DNA sequence: TGTGCCAGCAGCGGGCGGAGGCGGGAGGGCCCCAAGGGTTACGACAATGAGCAGTTCTTC.

This clonotype was recorded a few times. The rearrangement joins TRBV6-2 or TRBV6-3 to TRBJ2-7; weak D call: TRBD1 (6 bases). Germline-derived CDR1 and CDR2 are MNHEY and SVGEGT. V lost 0 bases and J 0 bases, leaving 9 bases between the germline ends. This CDR3 spans 15 amino acids. Here the CDR3 DNA reads TGTGCCAGCAGTTACTCGCGGACAGACTCCTACGAGCAGTACTTC. It is translated as CASSYSRTDSYEQYF.

In its sample, this clonotype was seen many times. The chain is built from TRBV25-1 and TRBJ1-2; 7 nucleotides line up with TRBD1. This CDR3 has 12 amino acids. With V trimmed by 6 bases and J by 7 bases, 5 bases remained unmatched. Germline-derived CDR1 and CDR2 are MGHDK and SYGVNS. CDR3 residues: CASSVYRGGYTF. The CDR3 DNA follows: TGTGCCAGCAGCGTCTACAGGGGTGGCTACACCTTC.

This clonotype was observed a few times. The J gene is TRBJ1-3, the V gene TRBV3-1, with D uncertain. The CDR3 has 17 residues. Germline V lookup: CDR1 LGHDT, CDR2 YNNKEL (reference sequence). V lost 0 bases and J lost 1, with 13 bases in between. The CDR3 nucleotides read TGTGCCAGCAGCCAAGACTACAGCCTTTTATCTGGAAACACCATATATTTT. Amino acids: CASSQDYSLLSGNTIYF.